One sample yielded the 23 T cell receptor beta chains listed below, sequenced in a study of identical twins. MiXCR, applied by TCRdb to the 5' RACE reads, yields one record per CDR3 protein. This sample has approximately 410,000 distinct CDR3 sequences, with under 20% found just once. The sequencing input was naive T cells sorted from blood. These TCRs come from a man in his fifties or sixties in good health.

V is TRBV28 and J is TRBJ2-3; TRBD1 matches at 8 bases. The CDR3 consists of 13 residues. Per germline, CDR1 MDHEN and CDR2 SYDVKM. V was clipped by 6 bases and J by 12 bases; unmatched bases: 11. The CDR3 loop reads CASRFYGQGAQYF. The DNA for the CDR3 is TGTGCCAGCAGGTTTTATGGGCAGGGGGCTCAGTATTTT.

The sample holds many counts of this clonotype. The junction departs from germline at one end; a sequencing error may be responsible. The gene calls are TRBV2 and TRBJ2-7, with D maybe TRBD2 (5 bases). The length of the CDR3 is 10 residues. Germline V gene sequence: CDR1 SNHLY, CDR2 FYNNEI. CDR3 region: CASSRVSSSF. The DNA of the CDR3 is TGTGCCAGCAGTAGAGTTTCTAGCTCCTTC.

This clonotype showed up just once. The chain carries TRBV20-1 and TRBJ2-3, with D maybe TRBD1 (6 bases). The germline gives CDR1 DFQATT, CDR2 SNEGSKA (reference sequence). This CDR3 contains 15 residues. Trimming pared 6 bases from V and 2 bases from J, leaving 18 bases between. DNA of the CDR3: TGCAGTGCAACGGACAGTATAACCCTCACAGATACGCAGTATTTT. It encodes CSATDSITLTDTQYF.

The V gene is TRBV27, the J gene TRBJ2-1, with D uncertain. CDR3 length equals 13 residues. Trimming took 5 bases from V and 4 from J, leaving 9 bases between them. The V gene's germline CDR1 is MNHEY and CDR2 SMNVEV (reference sequence). The CDR3 DNA follows: TGTGCCAGCAGTAAAGGGCGGTACAATGAGCAGTTCTTC. Translation: CASSKGRYNEQFF.

The rearrangement links TRBV12-3 or TRBV12-4 to TRBJ2-7, with 10 bases identical to TRBD2. This CDR3 is built from 15 residues. With V trimmed by 6 bases and J by 2 bases, 7 bases remained unmatched. For the CDR3, the DNA is TGTGCCAGCAGCCTTAGCGGGGGGCCAACCTACGAGCAGTACTTC. As protein: CASSLSGGPTYEQYF.

V usage is TRBV7-2 and J usage is TRBJ2-1; 12 bases align to TRBD2. This CDR3 has 15 residues. The V and J ends lost 4 bases and 7 bases, in that order; junction bases with no gene match: 5. In germline, CDR1 is SGHTA, CDR2 FQGNSA. CDR3 nucleotide sequence: TGTGCCAGCAGCTCCGGACTAGCGGGATCAAATGAGCAGTTCTTC. Protein sequence: CASSSGLAGSNEQFF.

This clonotype was observed many times. The chain is built from TRBV10-3 and TRBJ2-7; 10 bases agree with TRBD1. Germline lookup yields CDR1 ENHRY and CDR2 SYGVKD. The CDR3 loop spans 13 amino acids. Trimming took 9 bases from V and 7 from J; bases not matched to a gene: 9. This CDR3 reads CAMAGTGDLEQYF. DNA for the CDR3: TGTGCCATGGCTGGGACAGGGGACTTGGAGCAGTACTTC.

This clonotype was observed many times. The chain has TRBV5-1 and TRBJ2-1; perhaps TRBD2 as D (5 bases). This CDR3 contains 16 residues. The germline gives CDR1 SGHRS, CDR2 YFSETQ. Trimming left V 0 bases short and J 0 bases short, with 10 bases between. The CDR3 nucleotides read TGCGCCAGCAGCTTGGTCGGGGTCAGCTCCTACAATGAGCAGTTCTTC. This codes for CASSLVGVSSYNEQFF.

The sample holds a few counts of this clonotype. The chain combines TRBV12-5 with TRBJ2-7; the D gene is possibly TRBD1 (6 bases). The CDR3 covers 17 residues. Germline values: CDR1 LGHNT, CDR2 FRNRAP. The V gene lost 1 base and the J gene lost 1 base, with 17 bases spanning the gap. The CDR3 here is CASGLARRGKRSYEQYF. The CDR3 region has the DNA TGTGCTAGTGGTTTGGCACGAAGGGGGAAGAGGTCCTACGAGCAGTACTTC.

This clonotype was seen ten or more times. The V call is TRBV20-1, the J call TRBJ2-7; weak D call: TRBD1 (6 bases). This CDR3 region has 15 residues. Germline V gene data show CDR1 as DFQATT and CDR2 as SNEGSKA (reference sequence). Between the trimmed V and J ends, which lost 6 bases and 2 bases, there was a span of 20 bases. The CDR3 nucleotides are TGCAGTGCCCTTCGGCCCAGGGGCAACACCTACGAGCAGTACTTC. Translating it yields CSALRPRGNTYEQYF.

This sequence joins TRBV6-2 or TRBV6-3 and TRBJ2-7; D is undetermined. CDR1 is MNHEY, CDR2 SVGEGT, per germline. This CDR3 has 11 residues. V shed 5 bases and J shed 4 bases, with 6 bases lying between them. The DNA for the CDR3 is TGTGCCAGCAGTGGGCGTTACGAGCAGTACTTC. Translation: CASSGRYEQYF.

This clonotype has just a few counts. The J gene is TRBJ2-5, the V gene TRBV4-1; no firm D call. The germline V gene has CDR1 MGHRA and CDR2 YSYEKL. The length of the CDR3 is 18 residues. V lost 1 base and J lost 5, with 23 bases in between. The CDR3 region has the DNA TGCGCCAGCAGCCAAGGGGGTTTAACGCCTCCACTGCGGGAGACCCAGTACTTC. It encodes CASSQGGLTPPLRETQYF.

V usage is TRBV29-1 and J usage is TRBJ2-1; the D gene is possibly TRBD2 (6 bases). Trimming left V 7 bases short and J 3 bases short, with 13 bases between. The CDR3 loop spans 13 amino acids. The germline V gene has CDR1 SQVTM and CDR2 ANQGSEA. The DNA of the CDR3 is TGCAGCGGATTCCCGCGGGGCTACAATGAGCAGTTCTTC. Its protein is CSGFPRGYNEQFF.

This clonotype was picked up many times. This chain's CDR3 is CASSHKLPGELFF. DNA of the CDR3: TGTGCCAGCAGCCACAAGCTACCCGGGGAGCTGTTTTTT. The rearrangement links TRBV4-2 to TRBJ2-2; D call uncertain. CDR1 is LGHNA and CDR2 is YNFKEQ in the germline V gene. The CDR3 contains 13 residues. V lost 3 bases and J lost 6, with 8 bases in between.

Ten or more counts support this clonotype. The J gene is TRBJ2-2, the V gene TRBV14, with D maybe TRBD2 (5 bases). V lost 2 bases, J lost 3 bases, and 13 bases lay in between. Germline V CDR1 and CDR2: SGHDN, FVKESK. The CDR3 spans 16 residues. The CDR3 DNA is TGTGCCAGCAGCCAAAGTCCCCGAGGGTACACCGGGGAGCTGTTTTTT. This encodes CASSQSPRGYTGELFF.

The rearrangement links TRBV6-5 to TRBJ2-7; the D is unclear. The germline V gene has CDR1 MNHEY and CDR2 SVGAGI. This CDR3 contains 15 residues. Trimming left V 0 bases short and J 5 bases short, with 14 bases between. The CDR3 loop reads CASSYSRGRIHEQYF. As DNA, the CDR3 is TGTGCCAGCAGTTACTCACGAGGTAGAATTCACGAGCAGTACTTC.

The chain has TRBV10-1 and TRBJ2-7, with 8 bases lining up with TRBD2. Losses at the gene ends were 3 bases for V and 1 base for J; bases not matched to a gene: 8. Germline CDR1 is WNHNN and CDR2 is SYGVQD (reference sequence). This CDR3 region has 16 residues. Here the CDR3 DNA reads TGCGCCAGCAGTGATTCCTGGCGGGGGGCATCCTACGAGCAGTACTTC. This sequence encodes CASSDSWRGASYEQYF.

This clonotype appeared many times. The CDR3 protein is CASSLTRTYNEQFF. CDR3 nucleotides: TGTGCCAGCAGTTTAACCAGAACCTACAATGAGCAGTTCTTC. The chain carries TRBV12-3 or TRBV12-4 and TRBJ2-1; D unclear. The CDR3 covers 14 residues. V lost 2 bases to trimming and J lost 2 bases, with 7 bases between them.

The rearrangement uses TRBV7-2 and TRBJ2-1; D is possibly TRBD1 (6 bases). The germline V gene has CDR1 SGHTA and CDR2 FQGNSA. The V end was cut by 3 bases, the J end by 9 bases, with 12 bases between. CDR3 length: 13 residues. The CDR3 region is CASSFLTGTEQFF. As DNA, the CDR3 is TGTGCCAGCAGCTTCCTTACAGGGACTGAGCAGTTCTTC.

There are many counts of this clonotype. The rearrangement joins TRBV20-1 to TRBJ2-5; no definite D call. Trimming left V 5 bases short and J 1 base short, with 8 bases between. The CDR3 is 12 residues long. In germline, CDR1 is DFQATT, CDR2 SNEGSKA (reference sequence). The CDR3 DNA is TGCAGTGCTCTCCCATCCCAAGAGACCCAGTACTTC. Encoded protein: CSALPSQETQYF.

This chain joins TRBV28 and TRBJ2-2; no clear D. CDR3 length: 15 residues. Germline V gene data show CDR1 as MDHEN and CDR2 as SYDVKM. V gave up 7 bases and J gave up 6 bases, with 18 bases separating them. The CDR3 DNA follows: TGTGCCAGCACTCCGAGATGGGGTCCGGCCGGGGAGCTGTTTTTT. Protein: CASTPRWGPAGELFF.

This clonotype was recorded many times. The rearrangement uses TRBV5-1 and TRBJ2-5, with 8 positions matching TRBD1. This CDR3 has 14 residues. CDR1 is SGHRS, CDR2 YFSETQ, per germline. The J segment lost 6 bases and the V segment lost 4 bases, leaving 8 bases of the junction unmatched. The DNA for the CDR3 is TGCGCCAGCAGCGGTGGACAGGGCCGAAAGACCCAGTACTTC. Encoded protein: CASSGGQGRKTQYF.

CDR3 protein: CASSTPGATNEKLFF. The CDR3 DNA reads as TGTGCCAGCAGTACCCCGGGGGCAACTAATGAAAAACTGTTTTTT. V and J are TRBV12-3 or TRBV12-4 and TRBJ1-4, with D perhaps TRBD1 (5 bases). V gave up 5 bases and J gave up 0 bases, with 10 bases separating them. CDR3 size: 15 residues.